One and the same sample provided the 27 T cell receptor beta chains below, sequenced in a study of beta chain features in type 1 diabetes. Sequencing targeted expressed TCRB transcripts, as all isolated RNA had been reverse transcribed. Only in-frame clones appear in the TCRdb table, and some are missing; sequencing was by immunoSEQ multiplex PCR. Of about 230,000 clones in the sample, 9% to 10% were seen once. Specimen: naive CD4+ T cells from blood. These receptors were collected from a woman under 30 in good health.

This clone was recorded a few times. V is TRBV25-1 and J is TRBJ1-2, with no clear D. The CDR3 is 13 amino acids. Germline V gene lookup returns CDR1 MGHDK and CDR2 SYGVNS. V gave up 4 bases and J gave up 4 bases, with 10 bases separating them. CDR3 bases: TGTGCCAGCAGTGGCGGGCACCTCTATGGCTACACCTTC. Translating gives CASSGGHLYGYTF.

The chain carries TRBV5-1 and TRBJ2-1, with 8 bases that match TRBD2. V was pared by 1 base and J by 7 bases, with 7 bases of the junction left unmatched. The CDR3 runs 15 residues. The germline V gene encodes CDR1 SGHRS and CDR2 YFSETQ. Here the CDR3 reads CASSLLPGGINEQFF. In nucleotides, the CDR3 is TGCGCCAGCAGCTTGCTACCGGGAGGGATAAATGAGCAGTTCTTC. The whole variable domain, filled in from reference TRBV5-1 and TRBJ2-1, reads KAGVTQTPRYLIKTRGQQVTLSCSPISGHRSVSWYQQTPGQGLQFLFEYFSETQRNKGNFPGRFSGRQFSNSRSEMNVSTLELGDSALYLCASSLLPGGINEQFFGPGTRLTVL.

This clone was observed a few times. The chain carries TRBV14 and TRBJ2-7, with 7 bases aligning to TRBD1. Germline V lookup: CDR1 SGHDN, CDR2 FVKESK. The CDR3 sequence is 13 residues long. Unmatched junction bases numbered 4, after V lost 2 bases and J lost 6 bases. The CDR3 DNA is TGTGCCAGCAGCCAACTTAACAGGGGCGAGCAGTACTTC. This encodes CASSQLNRGEQYF. The whole variable domain, remainder taken from reference TRBV14 and TRBJ2-7, is EAGVTQFPSHSVIEKGQTVTLRCDPISGHDNLYWYRRVMGKEIKFLLHFVKESKQDESGMPNNRFLAERTGGTYSTLKVQPAELEDSGVYFCASSQLNRGEQYFGPGTRLTVT.

The rearrangement uses TRBV7-2 and TRBJ1-4, with 10 bases aligning to TRBD1. The V gene end was trimmed by 5 bases and the J gene end by 4 bases; junction bases not matched to a gene: 4. The CDR3 consists of 15 residues. The germline CDR1 and CDR2 sequences are SGHTA and FQGNSA. The CDR3 sequence is CASSPTGGFNEKLFF. Here the CDR3 DNA reads TGTGCCAGCAGCCCGACAGGGGGCTTTAATGAAAAACTGTTTTTT. The full variable domain, completed using reference TRBV7-2 and TRBJ1-4, is GAGVSQSPSNKVTEKGKDVELRCDPISGHTALYWYRQSLGQGLEFLIYFQGNSAPDKSGLPSDRFSAERTGGSVSTLTIQRTQQEDSAVYLCASSPTGGFNEKLFFGSGTQLSVL.

This chain links TRBV15 with TRBJ1-5; no clear D gene. The CDR3 is 13 residues long. Per germline, CDR1 LNHNV and CDR2 YYDKDF (reference sequence). Trimming removed 0 bases from V and 5 bases from J, with 5 bases in between. Here the CDR3 DNA reads TGTGCCACCAGCAGAGATCTCGATCAGCCCCAGCATTTT. Translated: CATSRDLDQPQHF.

This clone was counted between two and nine times. V gene TRBV19 combines with J gene TRBJ1-5; TRBD1 might be the D (5 bases). This CDR3 spans 13 amino acids. The germline V gene encodes CDR1 LNHDA and CDR2 SQIVND (reference sequence). The V gene lost 6 bases and the J gene lost 5 bases, with 11 bases spanning the gap. For the CDR3, the DNA is TGTGCCAGTAGCGACAGTTATGATCAGCCCCAGCATTTT. Translated: CASSDSYDQPQHF.

A note on this clone: Additional DNA sequences in this sample encode the identical CDR3. The chain recombines TRBV7-9 with TRBJ1-5; weak D call: TRBD1 (6 bases). CDR1 SEHNR and CDR2 FQNEAQ come from the germline V gene (reference sequence). V lost 5 bases, J lost 3 bases, and 11 bases lay in between. The CDR3 runs 14 residues. The CDR3 DNA follows: TGTGCCAGCAGCCTAGGACAGTACAATCAGCCCCAGCATTTT. It encodes CASSLGQYNQPQHF.

The chain is built from TRBV7-9 and TRBJ2-7; TRBD1 agrees at 10 bases. V shed 6 bases and J 5 bases; nucleotides not matched to a gene: 10. In germline, CDR1 is SEHNR, CDR2 FQNEAQ (reference sequence). This CDR3 region has 15 residues. CDR3 nucleotides: TGTGCCAGCAGAAACTCCCGGGACAGGGGCAACGAGCAGTACTTC. Its translation is CASRNSRDRGNEQYF.

The chain combines TRBV30 with TRBJ2-3, with 7 bases lining up with TRBD2. Germline CDR1 and CDR2: GTSNPN and SVGIG (reference sequence). The CDR3 runs to 17 residues. Losses at the gene ends were 4 bases for V and 1 base for J; bases not matched to a gene: 14. This CDR3 reads CAWMSLRGEDRTDTQYF. Written as DNA, the CDR3 is TGTGCCTGGATGAGTCTCCGGGGGGAGGATCGCACAGATACGCAGTATTTT.

The DNA of the CDR3 is TGTGCCAGCACCGATACAGGTTCCCCCCAAGAGACCCAGTACTTC. This encodes CASTDTGSPQETQYF. This chain joins TRBV7-9 and TRBJ2-5, with D maybe TRBD1 (5 bases). Looked up from germline, CDR1 is SEHNR and CDR2 is FQNEAQ (reference sequence). The CDR3 length is 15 residues. Trimming took 7 bases from V and 1 from J, leaving 16 bases between them. Complete variable domain (other parts from reference TRBV7-9 and TRBJ2-5): DTGVSQNPRHKITKRGQNVTFRCDPISEHNRLYWYRQTLGQGPEFLTYFQNEAQLEKSRLLSDRFSAERPKGSFSTLEIQRTEQGDSAMYLCASTDTGSPQETQYFGPGTRLLVL.

The chain joins TRBV2 to TRBJ2-5; 7 positions match TRBD2. This CDR3 comprises 13 residues. Germline V gene sequence: CDR1 SNHLY, CDR2 FYNNEI. V dropped 3 bases and J dropped 4; count of bases not matched to a gene: 2. CDR3 loop: CASSETSPETQYF. CDR3 DNA sequence: TGTGCCAGCAGTGAGACTAGCCCAGAGACCCAGTACTTC.

The chain combines TRBV6-6 with TRBJ1-5; 8 positions agree with TRBD1. The CDR3 has 15 residues. From germline, CDR1 is MNHNY and CDR2 SVGAGI (reference sequence). V shed 4 bases, J shed 6 bases, and the junction held 8 bases outside the gene matches. The CDR3 sequence: CASSSRVQGAQPQHF. The CDR3 nucleotides read TGTGCCAGCAGTTCCCGTGTCCAGGGGGCTCAGCCCCAGCATTTT.

There are a few counts of this clone. The chain carries TRBV28 and TRBJ2-6, with a tentative D call TRBD2 (7 bases). Germline V gene sequence: CDR1 MDHEN, CDR2 SYDVKM. V lost 6 bases to trimming and J lost 3 bases, with 18 bases between them. The CDR3 is 17 residues long. CDR3 in DNA: TGTGCCAGCAGGGGGGCCCCGGGGGGCCTTGGGGCCAACGTCCTGACTTTC. It is translated as CASRGAPGGLGANVLTF. Full variable domain (outside the CDR3, taken from reference TRBV28 and TRBJ2-6): DVKVTQSSRYLVKRTGEKVFLECVQDMDHENMFWYRQDPGLGLRLIYFSYDVKMKEKGDIPEGYSVSREKKERFSLILESASTNQTSMYLCASRGAPGGLGANVLTFGAGSRLTVL.

This clone was counted a few times. V usage is TRBV23-1 and J usage is TRBJ1-1; tentatively, D is TRBD1 (5 bases). TRBV23-1 is designated an ORF whose function remains uncertain. This CDR3 has 16 amino acids. Deletions cut 2 bases from V and 6 bases from J, with 19 bases between. The CDR3: CASSQGTPVGRSEAFF. DNA of the CDR3: TGCGCCAGCAGTCAAGGGACTCCAGTTGGTAGGTCTGAAGCTTTCTTT.

The chain recombines TRBV30 with TRBJ2-7; maybe TRBD1 (6 bases). The DNA end favors TRBJ2-5, so the J call may be wrong. The CDR3 covers 13 residues. CDR1 and CDR2 (germline): GTSNPN, SVGIG (reference sequence). CDR3 nucleotides: TGTGCCTGGAAGTTCAGGGGAAGAGAGACCCAGTACTTC. It encodes CAWKFRGRETQYF.

The chain has TRBV5-1 and TRBJ2-7; possibly TRBD2 for D (5 bases). There are 12 residues in the CDR3. Trimming left V 4 bases short and J 1 base short, with 6 bases between. CDR1 is SGHRS, CDR2 YFSETQ, per germline. In nucleotides, the CDR3 is TGCGCCAGCAGCGGGAGTTCCTACGAGCAGTACTTC. Its translation is CASSGSSYEQYF.

This clone was counted only a few times. This chain joins TRBV18 and TRBJ2-3; D is possibly TRBD1 (5 bases). The germline gives CDR1 KGHSH, CDR2 LQKENI. V lost 2 bases and J 1 base, leaving 7 bases between the germline ends. The CDR3 totals 14 residues. This chain's CDR3 is CASSPRGGTDTQYF. In DNA, the CDR3 is TGTGCCAGCTCACCAAGGGGCGGCACAGATACGCAGTATTTT. The full variable domain, rest sourced from reference TRBV18 and TRBJ2-3, is NAGVMQNPRHLVRRRGQEARLRCSPMKGHSHVYWYRQLPEEGLKFMVYLQKENIIDESGMPKERFSAEFPKEGPSILRIQQVVRGDSAAYFCASSPRGGTDTQYFGPGTRLTVL.

The chain uses TRBV30 and TRBJ2-7; maybe TRBD1 (6 bases). This CDR3 comprises 11 residues. Per the germline V gene, CDR1 is GTSNPN and CDR2 is SVGIG (reference sequence). Trimming stripped 3 bases from V and 9 bases from J, with 12 bases between. Here the CDR3 reads CAWRGGRWQYF. CDR3 bases: TGTGCCTGGAGAGGGGGACGTTGGCAGTACTTC. Drawing the rest from reference TRBV30 and TRBJ2-7, the complete variable domain is SQTIHQWPATLVQPVGSPLSLECTVEGTSNPNLYWYRQAAGRGLQLLFYSVGIGQISSEVPQNLSASRPQDRQFILSSKKLLLSDSGFYLCAWRGGRWQYFGPGTRLTVT.

This clone was found a few times. This rearrangement joins TRBV11-3 to TRBJ2-4; tentatively, D is TRBD1 (6 bases). CDR1 SGHNT and CDR2 YENEEA come from the germline V gene. The CDR3 contains 14 residues. Trimming removed 3 bases at V and 7 bases at J, with 13 bases between. The CDR3 coding sequence is TGTGCCAGCAGCTTGGGGGCCGGACGGAACATTCAGTACTTC. This encodes CASSLGAGRNIQYF. Variable domain in full (rest from reference TRBV11-3 and TRBJ2-4): EAGVVQSPRYKIIEKKQPVAFWCNPISGHNTLYWYLQNLGQGPELLIRYENEEAVDDSQLPKDRFSAERLKGVDSTLKIQPAELGDSAVYLCASSLGAGRNIQYFGAGTRLSVL.

This clone was seen only a few times. The genes are TRBV19 and TRBJ1-2, with 7 bases that match TRBD1. From germline, CDR1 is LNHDA and CDR2 SQIVND (reference sequence). Trimming took 6 bases from V and 5 from J; bases not matched to a gene: 6. The CDR3 is made up of 13 amino acids. The CDR3 DNA follows: TGTGCCAGTAGGACCGGACAGGCTTATGGCTACACCTTC. It codes for CASRTGQAYGYTF.

The rearrangement joins TRBV5-1 to TRBJ2-2, with a tentative D call TRBD1 (5 bases). The V and J ends lost 0 bases and 4 bases respectively, with 7 bases between them. The CDR3 covers 14 residues. Germline V gives CDR1 SGHRS, CDR2 YFSETQ. Here the CDR3 reads CASSLEGPTGELFF. The CDR3 DNA follows: TGCGCCAGCAGCTTGGAGGGGCCCACCGGGGAGCTGTTTTTT. Filled out from reference TRBV5-1 and TRBJ2-2, the complete variable domain reads KAGVTQTPRYLIKTRGQQVTLSCSPISGHRSVSWYQQTPGQGLQFLFEYFSETQRNKGNFPGRFSGRQFSNSRSEMNVSTLELGDSALYLCASSLEGPTGELFFGEGSRLTVL.

This clone turned up a few times. V gene TRBV5-5 combines with J gene TRBJ2-7; TRBD2 agrees at 13 bases. The CDR3 is made up of 16 amino acids. With 5 bases clipped from V and 5 bases from J, the junction kept 10 bases outside the gene matches. Germline V gene data show CDR1 as SGHKS and CDR2 as YYEKEE (reference sequence). The CDR3, as DNA: TGTGCCAGCAGTGACAGACGACTAGCGGGAGGTCACGAGCAGTACTTC. Protein: CASSDRRLAGGHEQYF. The whole variable domain, remainder taken from reference TRBV5-5 and TRBJ2-7, is DAGVTQSPTHLIKTRGQQVTLRCSPISGHKSVSWYQQVLGQGPQFIFQYYEKEERGRGNFPDRFSARQFPNYSSELNVNALLLGDSALYLCASSDRRLAGGHEQYFGPGTRLTVT.

This clone came up a few times. The V and J genes are TRBV2 and TRBJ2-7; the match to TRBD2 covers 10 bases. The trim removed 7 bases at V and 3 bases at J, leaving 21 bases unmatched. This CDR3 comprises 19 residues. In germline, CDR1 is SNHLY, CDR2 FYNNEI. Here the CDR3 reads CASTPTASGSERTYYEQYF. CDR3 nucleotides: TGTGCCAGCACCCCAACGGCTAGCGGGAGTGAAAGGACTTACTACGAGCAGTACTTC.

This chain links TRBV7-2 with TRBJ2-1; 10 nucleotides align to TRBD2. The length of the CDR3 is 19 residues. CDR1 is SGHTA, CDR2 FQGNSA, per germline. The junction had 10 bases not matched to a gene; V was cut back by 2 bases and J by 0 bases. CDR3 DNA: TGTGCCAGCAGCTTATCGGTACTAGCGGGACCAACCTCCTACAATGAGCAGTTCTTC. Its translation: CASSLSVLAGPTSYNEQFF.

Written as DNA, the CDR3 is TGCAGTGCTCGGACAGGGACCGGCTACACCTTC. Translation: CSARTGTGYTF. This chain links TRBV20-1 with TRBJ1-2; 8 bases are shared with TRBD1. The junction had 4 bases not matched to a gene; V was cut back by 5 bases and J by 8 bases. This CDR3 spans 11 amino acids. The germline CDR1 and CDR2 sequences are DFQATT and SNEGSKA (reference sequence).

J is TRBJ2-7 and V is TRBV19; a possible D gene is TRBD2 (5 bases). Trimming pared 0 bases from V and 0 bases from J, leaving 9 bases between. The length of the CDR3 is 15 residues. Germline lookup yields CDR1 LNHDA and CDR2 SQIVND (reference sequence). CDR3 in DNA: TGTGCCAGTAGTATAGATCTGAGCGGCTCCTACGAGCAGTACTTC. Translation: CASSIDLSGSYEQYF.

There are a few counts of this clone. The J gene is TRBJ2-5, the V gene TRBV30, with TRBD2 matching 9 bases. Germline V gives CDR1 GTSNPN, CDR2 SVGIG (reference sequence). V was pared by 6 bases and J by 4 bases, with 12 bases of the junction left unmatched. This CDR3 is 15 amino acids long. The CDR3 is CACGGPSGIGETQYF. CDR3 nucleotides: TGTGCCTGTGGCGGCCCTAGCGGGATAGGAGAGACCCAGTACTTC.